One sample yielded the 29 T cell receptor beta chains listed below, sequenced in a study of T cells expressing NK-cell markers (dated by TCRdb to 2018 to 2021). The library came from 5' RACE. Sequencing instrument: Illumina HiSeq 2000. TCRdb reprocessed the reads; each CDR3 protein sequence makes one entry, and DNA is unavailable. This sample's table lists roughly 20,000 distinct CDR3 sequences. Roughly 61% of the sample is held by the ten biggest clonotypes. The specimen sequenced was blood T cells: a sorted CD56 or NKG2C T cell subset, CD4+ or CD8+ T cells, or bulk PBMC T cells (not recorded which). Every receptor here comes from a man aged 18 to 69 in good health.

This chain links TRBV6-1 with TRBJ2-1; checking the TCRdb D call of TRBD1 is not possible without DNA. This CDR3 contains 14 residues. Germline V gene sequence: CDR1 MNHNS, CDR2 SASEGT. Here the CDR3 reads CASSVGVEGAEQFF.

The chain joins TRBV7-2 to TRBJ2-5. Per germline, CDR1 SGHTA and CDR2 FQGNSA. The CDR3 consists of 12 residues. CDR3: CASSLERETQYF.

V gene TRBV28 combines with J gene TRBJ2-2. The CDR3 is made up of 15 amino acids. CDR1 is MDHEN and CDR2 is SYDVKM in the germline V gene. The CDR3 region is CASNLRTGNTGELFF.

This sequence joins TRBV25-1 and TRBJ2-3; as DNA is missing, the TRBD2 call by TCRdb cannot be tested. The CDR3 has 17 residues. Germline V gene lookup returns CDR1 MGHDK and CDR2 SYGVNS. The CDR3 region is CASARPALAGDSDTQYF. Filled out from reference TRBV25-1 and TRBJ2-3, the complete variable domain reads EADIYQTPRYLVIGTGKKITLECSQTMGHDKMYWYQQDPGMELHLIHYSYGVNSTEKGDLSSESTVSRIRTEHFPLTLESARPSHTSQYLCASARPALAGDSDTQYFGPGTRLTVL.

The chain has TRBV6-2 or TRBV6-3 and TRBJ2-5; with no DNA, the TCRdb D assignment of TRBD2 cannot be verified. There are 15 residues in the CDR3. Looked up from germline, CDR1 is MNHEY and CDR2 is SVGEGT. This CDR3 reads CASRMDGLNQETQYF.

This chain uses TRBV7-2 with TRBJ2-1; the D call from TCRdb, TRBD1, cannot be confirmed without DNA. CDR3 length: 15 residues. CDR1 and CDR2 from the germline V gene are SGHTA and FQGNSA. This CDR3 reads CASSLGTGVGNEQFF.

The gene calls are TRBV19 and TRBJ2-1; the TRBD1 assignment by TCRdb is unverifiable without DNA. The CDR3 has 15 residues. Germline CDR1 LNHDA, CDR2 SQIVND (reference sequence). The CDR3 protein is CASTSNQDSDNEQFF.

The chain joins TRBV20-1 to TRBJ2-1; TCRdb outputs TRBD2, but without DNA this stays unchecked. Germline V CDR1 and CDR2: DFQATT, SNEGSKA (reference sequence). This CDR3 has 16 residues. The CDR3 loop is CSAVVSGSGLYNEQFF.

The V gene is TRBV5-1, the J gene TRBJ2-3; the TRBD1 assignment by TCRdb is unverifiable without DNA. Germline V lookup: CDR1 SGHRS, CDR2 YFSETQ. The CDR3 is 15 amino acids. The CDR3 region is CASRKGSYNTDTQYF.

The chain has TRBV12-3 or TRBV12-4 and TRBJ2-1; the TRBD1 assignment by TCRdb is unverifiable without DNA. The CDR3 consists of 12 residues. The CDR3 spells CASSRVYNEQFF.

The chain is built from TRBV9 and TRBJ1-1. The CDR3 has 14 residues. CDR1 is SGDLS, CDR2 YYNGEE, per germline. The CDR3 here is CASSPQGGGTEAFF.

The rearrangement uses TRBV6-4 and TRBJ1-2; TCRdb calls TRBD1, which cannot be checked without DNA. Per the germline V gene, CDR1 is MRHNA and CDR2 is SNTAGT. The length of the CDR3 is 14 residues. This CDR3 is CASRPGQEVAGYTF.

The chain recombines TRBV4-1 with TRBJ2-2; TCRdb's D gene call, TRBD1, goes unchecked for lack of DNA. The CDR3 runs 16 residues. The germline V gene encodes CDR1 MGHRA and CDR2 YSYEKL. CDR3 region: CASSRRQGWDTGELFF.

The chain employs TRBV5-1 and TRBJ1-1. The CDR3 has 12 residues. Germline CDR1 SGHRS, CDR2 YFSETQ. This chain's CDR3 is CASGDMNTEAFF.

The chain uses TRBV7-2 and TRBJ2-3; TCRdb lists TRBD2, though no DNA is available to test this call. From germline, CDR1 is SGHTA and CDR2 FQGNSA. The CDR3 is 13 residues long. CDR3 loop: CASSSLAGVTQYF. Filled out from reference TRBV7-2 and TRBJ2-3, the complete variable domain reads GAGVSQSPSNKVTEKGKDVELRCDPISGHTALYWYRQSLGQGLEFLIYFQGNSAPDKSGLPSDRFSAERTGGSVSTLTIQRTQQEDSAVYLCASSSLAGVTQYFGPGTRLTVL.

This rearrangement joins TRBV5-1 to TRBJ1-1; the TCRdb call, TRBD1, lacks DNA for checking. CDR3 length: 14 amino acids. Germline lookup yields CDR1 SGHRS and CDR2 YFSETQ. The CDR3 region is CASSAPSVESGAFF.

J is TRBJ1-2 and V is TRBV6-5. The CDR3 totals 15 residues. Germline V gene sequence: CDR1 MNHEY, CDR2 SVGAGI. The CDR3 sequence: CASSYNSRSNYGYTF.

The chain uses TRBV10-3 and TRBJ1-2; TCRdb calls TRBD1, which cannot be checked without DNA. The CDR3 runs 14 residues. The germline CDR1 and CDR2 sequences are ENHRY and SYGVKD. The CDR3 loop reads CAISAQTGDYGYTF.

This rearrangement joins TRBV29-1 to TRBJ2-1; TCRdb calls TRBD2, which cannot be checked without DNA. The CDR3 is 15 amino acids. Germline-derived CDR1 and CDR2 are SQVTM and ANQGSEA. The CDR3: CSVEDRTTAYNEQFF.

This chain connects TRBV25-1 to TRBJ2-1; the TCRdb call, TRBD2, lacks DNA for checking. From germline, CDR1 is MGHDK and CDR2 SYGVNS. There are 15 residues in the CDR3. The CDR3 loop reads CASTPREAPYNEQFF.

This sequence joins TRBV4-3 and TRBJ2-7; TCRdb proposes TRBD2, but this gene call is untestable without DNA. This CDR3 is 15 amino acids long. The germline V gene has CDR1 LGHNA and CDR2 YSLEER. CDR3 in amino acids: CASSQGTARGTTQYF.

J is TRBJ2-5 and V is TRBV4-2. Germline V gene data show CDR1 as LGHNA and CDR2 as YNFKEQ. This CDR3 has 16 amino acids. CDR3 loop: CASSQVVAQREETQYF.

The genes are TRBV14 and TRBJ2-2; without DNA, the TCRdb call of TRBD1 cannot be checked. The CDR3 loop spans 17 amino acids. Per the germline V gene, CDR1 is SGHDN and CDR2 is FVKESK. The CDR3 protein is CASSQGGTGLYTGELFF.

The CDR3 sequence is CSVLLQSPYGYTF. The V call is TRBV20-1, the J call TRBJ1-2. Per germline, CDR1 DFQATT and CDR2 SNEGSKA (reference sequence). This CDR3 has 13 amino acids.

The genes are TRBV29-1 and TRBJ2-7. This CDR3 is built from 11 residues. Germline V CDR1 and CDR2: SQVTM, ANQGSEA. This CDR3 reads CSAASGYEQYF.

The chain recombines TRBV6-2 or TRBV6-3 with TRBJ1-2. The CDR3 is 11 amino acids. Germline-derived CDR1 and CDR2 are MNHEY and SVGEGT. CDR3 loop: CASSYKNGYTF.

This chain uses TRBV20-1 with TRBJ2-5; TCRdb proposes TRBD1, but this gene call is untestable without DNA. The germline V gene encodes CDR1 DFQATT and CDR2 SNEGSKA (reference sequence). The CDR3 sequence is 13 residues long. The CDR3 reads CSAQEVGGETQYF.

The J gene is TRBJ2-1, the V gene TRBV6-1; TCRdb selects TRBD2, and the lack of DNA leaves this call unchecked. This CDR3 is built from 16 residues. CDR1 and CDR2 (germline): MNHNS, SASEGT. The CDR3 here is CASSEFRGTLYNEQFF.

The chain joins TRBV6-2 or TRBV6-3 to TRBJ2-6. The CDR3 is made up of 15 amino acids. Germline V lookup: CDR1 MNHEY, CDR2 SVGEGT. CDR3 loop: CASSYEGSGANVLTF.